The subject of this entry is one T cell receptor (beta chain). This clonotype came up many times. It lacks a known antigen. A junction end diverges from the germline sequence, so it may reflect a read error. This sample is drawn from a study of response to subunit inactivated influenza vaccine (dated by TCRdb to the late 2010s). For the wider study: Deep quantitative profiling of the T cell receptor repertoire was used in the study to follow responses to a trivalent subunit inactivated influenza vaccine. Study-wide conclusions, independent of this receptor: According to the authors, only a limited number of new T cells may be recruited by each seasonal influenza vaccination.

The CDR3 contains 12 residues, cysteine and phenylalanine counted. CDR3 DNA is the only sequence kept; it has 36 bases, read in frame from the first base. Per the germline V gene, MDHEN is the CDR1 and SYDVKM is the CDR2. Library preparation used RT-PCR. Sequenced on an Illumina HiSeq 2500. TCRdb ran its own pipeline on the public reads, namely fastp trimming at Q25 and MiXCR clone calling, and kept in-frame beta chains. Every distinct CDR3 protein forms one entry, paired with its most common genes and DNA. The sample includes around 760,000 distinct CDR3 sequences, with around 14% observed a single time. The ten top clones hold 5.5% to 8% of the sample.

The TCR originated in a man aged 50 or older who received an inactivated influenza vaccine. Donor details come from another sample of the same person, matched by shared clones. The sequence links TRBV28 to TRBJ2-1, and 8 bases in between align with TRBD1. The specimen comprised PBMCs from blood, sampled around two weeks before vaccination. The nucleotide sequence is TGTGCCAGCAGTTCGACAGGGGACGTGGCGCTCTTC. Translated, it gives CASSSTGDVALF.